These 18 T cell receptor beta chains share one sample of origin, sequenced in a study of vaccination and CD4 T cells after COVID-19. The treatment was: approximately 9-day PBMC culture with coronavirus spike peptide pools or control peptides (ViraFEST assay). An unexposed donor provided the CD4+ T cells, which were collected before the COVID-19 pandemic (2011-2018). Cultured CD4+ T cells had their DNA profiled by the Oncomine TCR Beta short-read assay. TCRdb fed the PCR reads into MiXCR, producing one record per CDR3 protein. Here the sample spans around 6,000 distinct CDR3 sequences, about 40% being singletons. These TCRs' antigens remain unknown. Sequencing was done on a sample of CD4+ T cells from blood, cultured in vitro. All receptors come from a human donor in good health.

This clonotype appeared once. This chain uses TRBV19 with TRBJ1-2; D remains ambiguous. With 7 bases removed from V and 6 bases from J, the gap between germline ends came to 9 bases. The CDR3 runs 11 residues. In germline, CDR1 is LNHDA, CDR2 SQIVND (reference sequence). The CDR3 reads CASKLRDGYTF. CDR3 DNA: TGTGCCAGTAAGCTGAGGGATGGCTACACCTTC.

This clonotype was counted a few times. The chain recombines TRBV6-1 with TRBJ1-2; a weak D match, TRBD1 (5 bases). The CDR3 extends over 15 amino acids. The germline gives CDR1 MNHNS, CDR2 SASEGT. The ends were cut back, 6 bases at V and 2 bases at J, with 16 bases in the middle. DNA for the CDR3: TGTGCCAGCAGGCGGGGGAGCAGCGGCAACTATGGCTACACCTTC. It encodes CASRRGSSGNYGYTF.

The V gene is TRBV20-1, the J gene TRBJ2-1, with a possible D match to TRBD2 (7 bases). The V end was cut by 4 bases, the J end by 8 bases, with 15 bases between. Looked up from germline, CDR1 is DFQATT and CDR2 is SNEGSKA (reference sequence). The CDR3 contains 13 residues. CDR3 bases: TGCAGTGCTAATCCTAGGGGGGGCTATGAGCAGTTCTTC. Residues: CSANPRGGYEQFF.

This clonotype was observed a few times. The chain's CDR3 is CASSDDRGDNSPLHF. CDR3 nucleotide sequence: TGTGCCAGCAGTGACGATCGAGGGGACAATTCACCCCTCCACTTT. The V and J genes are TRBV2 and TRBJ1-6, with D possibly TRBD1 on 5 matching bases. The V end lost 3 bases, the J end lost 7 bases, and 13 bases lay between the germline ends. Germline V lookup: CDR1 SNHLY, CDR2 FYNNEI. This CDR3 has 15 amino acids.

Here the CDR3 reads CASSLLHQETQYF. The CDR3 bases are TGTGCCAGCAGCTTACTGCACCAAGAGACCCAGTACTTC. V is TRBV7-3 and J is TRBJ2-5; no clear D gene. V gave up 2 bases and J gave up 0 bases, with 4 bases separating them. The length of the CDR3 is 13 residues. Per germline, CDR1 SGHTA and CDR2 FQGTGA.

This clonotype was seen more than once but under ten times. This rearrangement joins TRBV6-1 to TRBJ2-5; 8 bases are shared with TRBD2. CDR3 size: 14 residues. The germline gives CDR1 MNHNS, CDR2 SASEGT. V gave up 3 bases and J gave up 2 bases; unmatched junction bases: 2. The CDR3, as DNA: TGTGCCAGCAGTGAGAGCGGGGGACAAGAGACCCAGTACTTC. This encodes CASSESGGQETQYF.

V is TRBV7-9 and J is TRBJ1-2; D perhaps matches TRBD1 (6 bases). The V end was cut by 8 bases, the J end by 8 bases, with 27 bases between. This CDR3 is built from 16 residues. The germline CDR1 and CDR2 sequences are SEHNR and FQNEAQ (reference sequence). The chain's CDR3 is CASGSRRGGVNDGYTF. CDR3 DNA: TGTGCCAGCGGCTCTAGGAGAGGGGGGGTGAACGACGGCTACACCTTC.

The rearrangement uses TRBV6-1 and TRBJ2-1; 9 bases line up with TRBD1. The DNA end is a closer match to TRBJ2-7, so the J assignment may be wrong. Germline CDR1 reads MNHNS; CDR2 reads SASEGT. This CDR3 has 14 residues. The CDR3 sequence: CASSGDRVGYEQYF. CDR3 nucleotides: TGTGCCAGCAGTGGGGACAGGGTGGGGTACGAGCAGTACTTC.

The chain is built from TRBV27 and TRBJ1-3; D is unclear. The germline gives CDR1 MNHEY, CDR2 SMNVEV (reference sequence). V was cut by 6 bases and J by 3 bases, with 9 bases left in between. This CDR3 contains 13 residues. CDR3: CASRPDGGNTIYF. The CDR3 nucleotides are TGTGCCAGCAGACCGGACGGTGGAAACACCATATATTTT.

The CDR3, as DNA: TGTGCCAGCAGCGCACTAGCGGGCTTAGCCAAAAACATTCAGTACTTC. It specifies CASSALAGLAKNIQYF. The chain recombines TRBV7-8 with TRBJ2-4; 9 bases line up with TRBD2. Germline V gene lookup returns CDR1 SGHVS and CDR2 FQNEAQ. The CDR3 totals 16 residues. Unmatched junction bases numbered 5, after V lost 5 bases and J lost 0 bases. Together with reference TRBV7-8 and TRBJ2-4, the CDR3 gives the full variable domain: GAGVSQSPRYKVAKRGQDVALRCDPISGHVSLFWYQQALGQGPEFLTYFQNEAQLDKSGLPSDRFFAERPEGSVSTLKIQRTQQEDSAVYLCASSALAGLAKNIQYFGAGTRLSVL.

This chain links TRBV7-9 with TRBJ1-1; 7 bases fit TRBD1. This CDR3 has 12 amino acids. Germline V gene sequence: CDR1 SEHNR, CDR2 FQNEAQ (reference sequence). V lost 6 bases and J lost 8; bases outside the gene matches: 6. CDR3 bases: TGTGCCAGCAGTATACAGGGGACCGAAGCTTTCTTT. It codes for CASSIQGTEAFF.

Sample share makes this clonotype hyperexpanded. The chain joins TRBV20-1 to TRBJ2-1; D perhaps matches TRBD1 (5 bases). CDR3 length equals 14 residues. CDR1 and CDR2 from the germline V gene are DFQATT and SNEGSKA (reference sequence). The ends were cut back, 1 base at V and 4 bases at J, with 11 bases in the middle. CDR3 nucleotide sequence: TGCAGTGCTAGAGGTCAGGGAAAGTACAATGAGCAGTTCTTC. Amino acid sequence: CSARGQGKYNEQFF.

This clonotype was observed a handful of times. CDR3 region: CASSYRDRGTYEQYF. The CDR3 nucleotides read TGTGCCAGCAGTTACAGGGACAGGGGGACCTACGAGCAGTACTTC. This chain connects TRBV6-5 to TRBJ2-7, with 11 bases that match TRBD1. Germline lookup yields CDR1 MNHEY and CDR2 SVGAGI. The CDR3 contains 15 residues. Unmatched junction bases numbered 2, after V lost 2 bases and J lost 2 bases.

CDR3: CASSPLWSQGSSYNEQFF. CDR3 DNA: TGCGCCAGCAGCCCCTTGTGGTCACAGGGGAGCTCCTACAATGAGCAGTTCTTC. V and J are TRBV5-1 and TRBJ2-1, with 7 bases aligning to TRBD1. The V gene's germline CDR1 is SGHRS and CDR2 YFSETQ. V lost 4 bases, J lost 0 bases, and 13 bases stayed unmatched. The CDR3 consists of 18 residues.

The count of this clonotype is one. This clone may be a read error of a much larger clone one base away. The CDR3 loop is CASSLGPQNAEAFF. The CDR3 DNA is TGTGCCAGCAGCTTAGGACCGCAGAACGCTGAAGCTTTCTTT. The chain recombines TRBV7-3 with TRBJ1-1, with D hard to call. This CDR3 has 14 residues. The germline gives CDR1 SGHTA, CDR2 FQGTGA.

The chain uses TRBV7-9 and TRBJ1-1, with TRBD1 identical over 7 bases. V trimming: 5 bases; J trimming: 0 bases; junction bases outside the gene matches: 3. The CDR3 has 14 residues. CDR1 and CDR2 from the germline V gene are SEHNR and FQNEAQ (reference sequence). The CDR3 DNA sequence: TGTGCCAGCAGCCTTCAGGGGGTGAACACTGAAGCTTTCTTT. This gives the protein CASSLQGVNTEAFF.

This clonotype was recorded a few times. The chain combines TRBV20-1 with TRBJ2-5; no firm D call. The CDR3 loop spans 14 amino acids. The ends were cut back, 2 bases at V and 4 bases at J, with 14 bases in the middle. Germline CDR1 DFQATT, CDR2 SNEGSKA (reference sequence). CDR3 residues: CSARYLPPGETQYF. The CDR3 bases are TGCAGTGCTAGATACCTCCCCCCAGGAGAGACCCAGTACTTC.

In this sample, this clonotype turned up a few times. This chain's CDR3 is CASGYSTGGQETQYF. Written as DNA, the CDR3 is TGTGCCAGCGGATACTCCACAGGAGGCCAAGAGACCCAGTACTTC. The rearrangement uses TRBV11-2 and TRBJ2-5; D may correspond to TRBD1 or TRBD2 (5 bases each). CDR3 length equals 15 residues. Trimming stripped 8 bases from V and 1 base from J, with 17 bases between. CDR1 is SGHAT and CDR2 is FQNNGV in the germline V gene. The full variable domain, with the rest looked up from reference TRBV11-2 and TRBJ2-5, is EAGVAQSPRYKIIEKRQSVAFWCNPISGHATLYWYQQILGQGPKLLIQFQNNGVVDDSQLPKDRFSAERLKGVDSTLKIQPAKLEDSAVYLCASGYSTGGQETQYFGPGTRLLVL.